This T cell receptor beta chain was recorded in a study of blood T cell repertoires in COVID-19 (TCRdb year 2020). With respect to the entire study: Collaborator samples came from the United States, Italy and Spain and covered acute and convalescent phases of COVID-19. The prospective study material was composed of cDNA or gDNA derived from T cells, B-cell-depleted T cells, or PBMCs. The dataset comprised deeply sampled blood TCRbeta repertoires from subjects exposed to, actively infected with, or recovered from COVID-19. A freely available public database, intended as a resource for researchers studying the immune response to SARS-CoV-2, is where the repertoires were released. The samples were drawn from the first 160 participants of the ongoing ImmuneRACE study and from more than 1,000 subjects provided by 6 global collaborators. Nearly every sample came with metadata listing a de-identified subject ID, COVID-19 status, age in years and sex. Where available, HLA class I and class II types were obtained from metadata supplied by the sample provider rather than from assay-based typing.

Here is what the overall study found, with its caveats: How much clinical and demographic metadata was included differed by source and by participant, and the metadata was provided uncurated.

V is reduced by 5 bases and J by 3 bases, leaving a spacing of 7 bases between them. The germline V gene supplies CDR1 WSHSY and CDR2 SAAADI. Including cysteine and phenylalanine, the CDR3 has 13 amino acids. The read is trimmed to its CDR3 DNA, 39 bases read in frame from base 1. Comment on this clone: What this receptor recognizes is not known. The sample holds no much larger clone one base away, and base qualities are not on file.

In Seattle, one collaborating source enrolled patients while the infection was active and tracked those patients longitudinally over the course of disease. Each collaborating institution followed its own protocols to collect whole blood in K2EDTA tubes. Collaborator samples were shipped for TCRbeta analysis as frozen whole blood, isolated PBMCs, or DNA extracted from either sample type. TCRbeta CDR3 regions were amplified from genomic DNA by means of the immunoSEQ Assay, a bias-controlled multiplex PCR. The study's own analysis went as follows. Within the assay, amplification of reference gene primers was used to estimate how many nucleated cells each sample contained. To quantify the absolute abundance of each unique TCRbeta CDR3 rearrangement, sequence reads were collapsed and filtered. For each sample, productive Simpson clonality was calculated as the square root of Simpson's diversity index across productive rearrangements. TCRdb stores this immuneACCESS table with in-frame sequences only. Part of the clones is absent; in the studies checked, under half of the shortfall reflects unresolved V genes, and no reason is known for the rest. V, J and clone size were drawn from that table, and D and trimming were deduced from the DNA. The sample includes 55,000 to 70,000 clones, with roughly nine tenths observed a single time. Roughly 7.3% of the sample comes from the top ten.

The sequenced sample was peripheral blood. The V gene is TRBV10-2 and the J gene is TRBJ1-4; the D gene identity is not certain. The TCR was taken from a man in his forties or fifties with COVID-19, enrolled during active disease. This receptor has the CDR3 CASSWSANEKLFF. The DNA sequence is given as TGCGCCAGCAGTTGGTCGGCTAATGAAAAACTGTTTTTT.